This T cell receptor (beta chain) was profiled in a study of OX40 agonist ivuxolimab in advanced cancers. As for the study in general: With a range of 23 to 79, age averaged about 59 years, and 70% to 85% were male.

Trimming removed 7 bases from V and 3 bases from J; junction bases left unmatched: 3. The CDR3 runs to 15 residues. Germline V gene data show CDR1 as SNHLY and CDR2 as FYNNEI. Points from the study as a whole: Clonal expansion in partial responders at 0.1-3.0 mg/kg ranked among the lowest. Antigen specificity remained undetermined for the expanded peripheral T cells.

Regarding this clone: Its antigen is as yet unknown.

Produced via immunoSEQ multiplex PCR; TCRdb's table is partial and in-frame only. This table holds 70,000 to 90,000 clones, about 89% found once. The clonotype originates from an adult with an advanced solid tumor such as melanoma, head and neck, liver or kidney cancer. Sequences were derived from CD4+ or CD8+ T cells sorted from blood, sampled in a trial of the OX40 agonist ivuxolimab. This chain joins TRBV2 and TRBJ1-4, with 12 bases lining up with TRBD1. The CDR3 spells CASKGQGAPNEKLFF. The CDR3 bases are TGTGCCAGCAAGGGACAGGGGGCACCTAATGAAAAACTGTTTTTT.